These 32 T cell receptor beta chains were all obtained from the same sample, sequenced in a study of type 1 regulatory T cells. Notes on the study in general: Compared with non-Tr1 cells, Tr1 cells showed a narrower TCR repertoire.

No antigen has been identified for these receptors. Via MiXCR, TCRdb re-called the reads, giving one row per CDR3 protein. The sample records 65,000 to 80,000 distinct CDR3 sequences, around 21% being singletons. The sequenced sample was cultured type 1 regulatory T (Tr1) cells, either the whole culture or a sorted fraction (not recorded which). The receptors come from a human donor in good health.

In the case of this clonotype: At one boundary the junction diverges from the germline segment, which might be a read error. The CDR3 is CASSWNSGPMNTGAFF. CDR3 nucleotides: TGTGCCAGCTCCTGGAATTCGGGTCCCATGAACACTGGAGCTTTCTTT. The rearrangement links TRBV18 to TRBJ1-1; D gene ambiguous. CDR3 length: 16 residues. The germline V gene has CDR1 KGHSH and CDR2 LQKENI.

V gene TRBV19 combines with J gene TRBJ2-1; D remains unclear. The V end lost 5 bases, the J end lost 3 bases, and 14 bases lay between the germline ends. The CDR3 is 15 residues long. The V gene's germline CDR1 is LNHDA and CDR2 SQIVND (reference sequence). This chain's CDR3 is CASSPTGGGYNEQFF. The CDR3, as DNA: TGTGCCAGTAGTCCCACGGGTGGCGGCTACAATGAGCAGTTCTTC.

The chain joins TRBV5-1 to TRBJ2-5, with D unclear. V was pared by 2 bases and J by 0 bases, with 11 bases between. This CDR3 comprises 15 residues. CDR1 is SGHRS and CDR2 is YFSETQ in the germline V gene. The CDR3 sequence is CASSLTTQYQETQYF. In DNA form, the CDR3 reads TGCGCCAGCAGCTTAACGACCCAGTACCAAGAGACCCAGTACTTC. The variable domain in full, with the rest retrieved from reference TRBV5-1 and TRBJ2-5, is KAGVTQTPRYLIKTRGQQVTLSCSPISGHRSVSWYQQTPGQGLQFLFEYFSETQRNKGNFPGRFSGRQFSNSRSEMNVSTLELGDSALYLCASSLTTQYQETQYFGPGTRLLVL.

This clonotype came up many times. This chain links TRBV10-3 with TRBJ2-7; D not certain. With 3 bases removed from V and 2 bases from J, the gap between germline ends came to 5 bases. Germline loops: CDR1 ENHRY, CDR2 SYGVKD. There are 12 residues in the CDR3. The CDR3 coding sequence is TGTGCCATCAGTGAAGTTGCCTACGAGCAGTACTTC. Residues: CAISEVAYEQYF.

V gene TRBV7-9 combines with J gene TRBJ2-3; possible D gene TRBD2, 6 bases. CDR1 and CDR2 (germline): SEHNR, FQNEAQ (reference sequence). V was shortened by 10 bases and J by 2 bases, with 13 bases between the two germline ends. The CDR3 length is 13 residues. CDR3 residues: CATSSVNTDTQYF. The CDR3 DNA follows: TGTGCCACCTCTAGCGTAAACACAGATACGCAGTATTTT. The full variable domain, rest sourced from reference TRBV7-9 and TRBJ2-3, is DTGVSQNPRHKITKRGQNVTFRCDPISEHNRLYWYRQTLGQGPEFLTYFQNEAQLEKSRLLSDRFSAERPKGSFSTLEIQRTEQGDSAMYLCATSSVNTDTQYFGPGTRLTVL.

This chain uses TRBV5-1 with TRBJ1-2; D is possibly TRBD1 (6 bases). Per germline, CDR1 SGHRS and CDR2 YFSETQ. This CDR3 has 17 residues. V dropped 4 bases and J dropped 2 bases, with 21 bases sitting between them. CDR3 bases: TGCGCCAGCAGCCCCCGGGGGGCGAGGCGCCCCAACTATGGCTACACCTTC. This gives the protein CASSPRGARRPNYGYTF.

By share, this clonotype ranks as medium-sized. J is TRBJ1-1 and V is TRBV2, with no clear D. Trimming took 4 bases from V and 0 from J, leaving 6 bases between them. The CDR3 extends over 13 amino acids. Per the germline V gene, CDR1 is SNHLY and CDR2 is FYNNEI. The CDR3 loop is CASSGVVNTEAFF. In DNA form, the CDR3 reads TGTGCCAGCAGTGGGGTGGTGAACACTGAAGCTTTCTTT.

This clonotype showed up many times. CDR3 sequence (DNA): TGCGCCAGCAGCATCAGGGGAGGGGCAGATACGCAGTATTTT. It yields the protein CASSIRGGADTQYF. The chain links TRBV5-1 to TRBJ2-3; D may be TRBD2 (7 bases). CDR1 is SGHRS, CDR2 YFSETQ, per germline. V was trimmed by 4 bases and J by 4 bases, leaving 13 bases between them. The CDR3 length is 14 residues.

This clonotype was counted a few times. The V call is TRBV7-9, the J call TRBJ1-1, with D hard to call. The ends were cut back, 1 base at V and 4 bases at J, with 7 bases in the middle. The germline V gene has CDR1 SEHNR and CDR2 FQNEAQ (reference sequence). There are 13 residues in the CDR3. The CDR3 is CASSLESSTEAFF. In DNA, the CDR3 is TGTGCCAGCAGCTTAGAATCGAGCACTGAAGCTTTCTTT.

V gene TRBV14 combines with J gene TRBJ2-3; D possibly corresponds to TRBD2 (6 bases). This CDR3 is 15 amino acids long. Trimming stripped 2 bases from V and 0 bases from J, with 9 bases between. Germline V gene lookup returns CDR1 SGHDN and CDR2 FVKESK. As DNA, the CDR3 is TGTGCCAGCAGCCAATCCAGCGGGAGCACAGATACGCAGTATTTT. This gives the protein CASSQSSGSTDTQYF.

V is TRBV29-1 and J is TRBJ2-5, with 15 bases identical to TRBD2. Germline V CDR1 and CDR2: SQVTM, ANQGSEA. V dropped 8 bases and J dropped 4; count of bases not matched to a gene: 5. This CDR3 is built from 14 residues. CDR3 in amino acids: CSTGLAGGLETQYF. DNA for the CDR3: TGCAGCACAGGACTAGCGGGAGGGTTAGAGACCCAGTACTTC.

The chain uses TRBV4-2 and TRBJ2-5, with D possibly matching TRBD2 (6 bases). Germline V lookup: CDR1 LGHNA, CDR2 YNFKEQ. The CDR3 length is 13 residues. The germline V and J ends were trimmed by 4 bases and 11 bases, with 17 bases remaining between them. The chain's CDR3 is CASSRTPGERQYF. The CDR3 region has the DNA TGTGCCAGCAGCCGGACCCCGGGGGAGCGGCAGTACTTC.

This clonotype has only a few counts. The chain uses TRBV5-1 and TRBJ1-1, with D possibly being TRBD1 (5 bases). Trimming cost V 4 bases and J 3 bases, with 22 bases left between them. The CDR3 runs 17 residues. The germline gives CDR1 SGHRS, CDR2 YFSETQ. The CDR3 loop reads CASSLVGGAAPYTEAFF. In DNA form, the CDR3 reads TGCGCCAGCAGCCTAGTAGGTGGGGCAGCACCGTACACTGAAGCTTTCTTT. The full variable domain, in which reference TRBV5-1 and TRBJ1-1 provide the parts outside the CDR3, is KAGVTQTPRYLIKTRGQQVTLSCSPISGHRSVSWYQQTPGQGLQFLFEYFSETQRNKGNFPGRFSGRQFSNSRSEMNVSTLELGDSALYLCASSLVGGAAPYTEAFFGQGTRLTVV.

This clonotype showed up just a few times. The V gene is TRBV5-1, the J gene TRBJ2-1; D unclear. The CDR3 sequence is 15 residues long. Per germline, CDR1 SGHRS and CDR2 YFSETQ. Trimming took off 4 bases at V and 7 bases at J, with 18 bases between the two ends. CDR3 nucleotides: TGCGCCAGCAGCCCCGGTGTCCTCCTCTCGAATGAGCAGTTCTTC. This sequence encodes CASSPGVLLSNEQFF.

This chain joins TRBV10-3 and TRBJ2-2, with TRBD2 matching over 8 bases. The CDR3 is made up of 14 amino acids. J gave up 3 bases and V 9 bases, and 6 bases lay outside the gene matches. Germline CDR1 and CDR2: ENHRY and SYGVKD. Here the CDR3 DNA reads TGTGCCATAAGCGGGAGAATGGACACCGGGGAGCTGTTTTTT. Translated, it gives CAISGRMDTGELFF.

V gene TRBV12-5 combines with J gene TRBJ2-7; 9 nucleotides line up with TRBD2. The CDR3 spans 16 residues. Trimming cost V 5 bases and J 3 bases; bases outside gene matches: 11. Looked up from germline, CDR1 is LGHNT and CDR2 is FRNRAP. The CDR3: CASGRIGLARHYEQYF. CDR3 bases: TGTGCTAGTGGTCGTATCGGACTAGCGAGACACTACGAGCAGTACTTC.

This clonotype is medium-sized in the sample. V usage is TRBV6-1 and J usage is TRBJ2-2; 7 nucleotides line up with TRBD2. This CDR3 is 13 amino acids long. Germline V lookup: CDR1 MNHNS, CDR2 SASEGT. V shed 9 bases and J 5 bases; nucleotides not matched to a gene: 6. DNA of the CDR3: TGTGCCAGTGCGGGAGTGAGGACCGGGGAGCTGTTTTTT. Its protein is CASAGVRTGELFF.

This clonotype was recorded at least ten times. The CDR3 DNA follows: TGTGCCAGCAGTTCAAGTGGGACAGCTACTAACTATGGCTACACCTTC. Its protein product is CASSSSGTATNYGYTF. V and J are TRBV28 and TRBJ1-2; 7 positions agree with TRBD1. The germline gives CDR1 MDHEN, CDR2 SYDVKM. After removal of 4 bases from V and 0 bases from J, the junction contained 8 bases not matched to a gene. There are 16 residues in the CDR3.

The chain recombines TRBV20-1 with TRBJ2-5; D is perhaps TRBD1 or TRBD2 (5 bases each). The CDR3 is made up of 12 amino acids. The germline V gene encodes CDR1 DFQATT and CDR2 SNEGSKA (reference sequence). The V and J ends lost 3 bases and 4 bases respectively, with 9 bases between them. CDR3 in amino acids: CSASGATETQYF. In DNA, the CDR3 is TGCAGTGCTAGCGGGGCGACAGAGACCCAGTACTTC.

V gene TRBV2 combines with J gene TRBJ2-7; maybe TRBD2 (6 bases). Trimming cost V 8 bases and J 2 bases, with 16 bases left between them. Germline values: CDR1 SNHLY, CDR2 FYNNEI. The CDR3 is made up of 14 amino acids. The CDR3 sequence: CASGSTSRAYEQYF. The CDR3 DNA follows: TGTGCCAGCGGATCAACTAGCAGGGCCTACGAGCAGTACTTC.

This clonotype has a handful of counts. This chain joins TRBV25-1 and TRBJ1-2; TRBD1 is a possible D gene (5 bases). The V gene lost 4 bases and the J gene lost 5 bases, with 11 bases spanning the gap. Germline CDR1 and CDR2: MGHDK and SYGVNS. The length of the CDR3 is 13 residues. CDR3 DNA sequence: TGTGCCAGCAGTGCTGGGACGGGATATGGCTACACCTTC. It is translated as CASSAGTGYGYTF.

This clonotype was seen a few times. This chain links TRBV24-1 with TRBJ2-3, with 9 bases fitting TRBD2. V gave up 5 bases and J gave up 4 bases; unmatched junction bases: 3. The CDR3 has 14 amino acids. Germline CDR1 reads KGHDR; CDR2 reads SFDVKD. The CDR3 DNA reads TGTGCCACCAGTGGCGGGAGGGCCCCAGATACGCAGTATTTT. Amino acids: CATSGGRAPDTQYF.

V is TRBV20-1 and J is TRBJ1-2; 8 bases match TRBD1. V gave up 4 bases and J gave up 3 bases; unmatched junction bases: 1. CDR3 length: 12 amino acids. Germline lookup yields CDR1 DFQATT and CDR2 SNEGSKA (reference sequence). DNA of the CDR3: TGCAGTGCTACAGGGGGCGACTATGGCTACACCTTC. Translated: CSATGGDYGYTF.

V is TRBV3-1 and J is TRBJ2-1; 10 positions match TRBD2. Trimming removed 0 bases from V and 6 bases from J; junction bases left unmatched: 5. The CDR3 contains 16 residues. Germline-derived CDR1 and CDR2 are LGHDT and YNNKEL (reference sequence). This CDR3 reads CASSQDSLAGPNEQFF. CDR3 sequence (DNA): TGTGCCAGCAGCCAAGATTCACTAGCGGGACCCAATGAGCAGTTCTTC.

This clonotype was seen a few times. The chain carries TRBV7-2 and TRBJ2-3; D unresolved. The CDR3 contains 14 residues. The germline V gene encodes CDR1 SGHTA and CDR2 FQGNSA. The ends were cut back, 3 bases at V and 0 bases at J, with 7 bases in the middle. CDR3 protein: CASSFRASTDTQYF. DNA for the CDR3: TGTGCCAGCAGCTTCCGGGCTAGCACAGATACGCAGTATTTT.

This clonotype appeared a few times. This chain uses TRBV18 with TRBJ2-3; a possible D gene is TRBD1 (6 bases). The germline V gene encodes CDR1 KGHSH and CDR2 LQKENI. With 2 bases removed from V and 1 base from J, the gap between germline ends came to 10 bases. The CDR3 runs 15 residues. CDR3: CASSPVQGGTDTQYF. The CDR3 coding sequence is TGTGCCAGCTCACCAGTACAGGGAGGCACAGATACGCAGTATTTT.

The V call is TRBV6-1, the J call TRBJ2-3; no clear D gene. Germline V CDR1 and CDR2: MNHNS, SASEGT. V lost 8 bases and J 2 bases, leaving 11 bases between the germline ends. This CDR3 is 13 amino acids long. The CDR3 loop reads CASGPKITDTQYF. DNA for the CDR3: TGTGCCAGCGGACCGAAAATCACAGATACGCAGTATTTT.

This clonotype was observed a handful of times. This chain connects TRBV7-2 to TRBJ2-2; the D gene is possibly TRBD2 (6 bases). The V and J ends lost 5 bases and 11 bases respectively, with 24 bases between them. Germline CDR1 is SGHTA and CDR2 is FQGNSA. The CDR3 sequence is 16 residues long. The CDR3 spells CASSARRDKSAGELFF. The CDR3 region has the DNA TGTGCCAGCAGCGCGCGGAGGGATAAATCGGCGGGAGAGCTGTTTTTT.

This clonotype showed up just a few times. The chain uses TRBV11-1 and TRBJ1-1, with no clear D. V shed 5 bases and J shed 0 bases, with 7 bases lying between them. This CDR3 has 13 amino acids. The V gene's germline CDR1 is SGHAT and CDR2 FQDESV (reference sequence). The CDR3 region has the DNA TGTGCCAGCAGCCCGCGATTGAACACTGAAGCTTTCTTT. It translates to CASSPRLNTEAFF.

The chain carries TRBV29-1 and TRBJ2-7; no clear D. Trimming removed 4 bases at V and 5 bases at J, with 9 bases between. Germline V lookup: CDR1 SQVTM, CDR2 ANQGSEA. The CDR3 contains 11 residues. In nucleotides, the CDR3 is TGCAGCGTTGGGGGTTTCGACGAGCAGTACTTC. Its protein product is CSVGGFDEQYF.

The chain couples TRBV18 to TRBJ1-1; TRBD1 is a possible D gene (6 bases). The CDR3 is made up of 13 amino acids. Trimming cost V 3 bases and J 7 bases, with 12 bases left between them. Germline V lookup: CDR1 KGHSH, CDR2 LQKENI. CDR3 DNA sequence: TGTGCCAGCTCACCTAGGGGGGACTTTGAAGCTTTCTTT. Residues: CASSPRGDFEAFF.

The rearrangement joins TRBV3-1 to TRBJ2-1, with D possibly matching TRBD2 (6 bases). V lost 4 bases and J 4 bases, leaving 14 bases between the germline ends. The CDR3 is 15 residues long. Per germline, CDR1 LGHDT and CDR2 YNNKEL (reference sequence). CDR3 in amino acids: CASSRGGSGYNEQFF. The CDR3 nucleotides are TGTGCCAGCAGCCGAGGTGGTAGCGGATACAATGAGCAGTTCTTC.